This TCR beta chain originates from a study of cytomegalovirus exposure and HLA in healthy donors. CDR3 length equals 15 residues. Germline V CDR1 and CDR2: GTSNPN, SVGIG (reference sequence). Trimming shortened V by 0 bases and J by 9 bases, and 15 bases separated the two germline ends. The primer mix had 60 Vbeta and 13 Jbeta primers. TCRdb's table, derived via immunoSEQ multiplex PCR, lists solely in-frame clones and lacks some. The sample holds 74,000 or so clones, 68% seen once. V gene TRBV30 combines with J gene TRBJ1-6; D possibly corresponds to TRBD1 (6 bases). The source is a woman aged 25 to 39 in good health and CMV-seronegative. Sequencing was carried out using PBMCs. The CDR3 DNA follows: TGTGCCTGGAGTGTGCGGGGGGCGTCAGCTTCACCCCTCCACTTT. It is translated as CAWSVRGASASPLHF.